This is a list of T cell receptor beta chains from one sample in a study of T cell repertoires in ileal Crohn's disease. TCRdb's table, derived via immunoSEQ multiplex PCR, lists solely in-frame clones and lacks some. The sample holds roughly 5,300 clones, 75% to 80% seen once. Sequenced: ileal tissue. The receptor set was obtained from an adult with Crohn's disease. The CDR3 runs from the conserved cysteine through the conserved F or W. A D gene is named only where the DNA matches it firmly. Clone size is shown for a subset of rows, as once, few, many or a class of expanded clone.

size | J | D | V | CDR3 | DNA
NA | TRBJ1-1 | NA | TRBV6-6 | CASSSGDANTEAFF | TGTGCCAGCAGTTCAGGGGACGCGAACACTGAAGCTTTCTTT
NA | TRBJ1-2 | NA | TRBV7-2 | CASSLSGVSGYTF | TGTGCCAGCAGCTTAAGCGGGGTATCTGGCTACACCTTC
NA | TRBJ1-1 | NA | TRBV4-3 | CASSRNMNTEAFF | TGCGCCAGCAGCCGTAATATGAACACTGAAGCTTTCTTT
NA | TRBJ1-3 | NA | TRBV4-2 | CASSQEETSSGNTIYF | TGTGCCAGCAGCCAAGAAGAGACATCCTCTGGAAACACCATATATTTT
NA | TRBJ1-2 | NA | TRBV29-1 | CSVVFVLRGGDGYTF | TGCAGCGTTGTGTTTGTCCTGCGCGGAGGGGATGGCTACACCTTC
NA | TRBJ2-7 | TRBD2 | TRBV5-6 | CASSSGRAYVSYEQYF | TGTGCCAGCAGCTCTGGGAGGGCATACGTCTCCTACGAGCAGTACTTC
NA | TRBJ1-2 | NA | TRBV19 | CASFKGTYGYTF | TGTGCCAGTTTTAAGGGGACCTATGGCTACACCTTC
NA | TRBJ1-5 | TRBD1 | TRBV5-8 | CASNDRVFQPQHF | TGTGCCAGCAACGACAGGGTATTTCAGCCCCAGCATTTT
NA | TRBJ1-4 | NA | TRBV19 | CASRPDFNEKLFF | TGTGCCAGTAGGCCGGACTTCAATGAAAAACTGTTTTTT
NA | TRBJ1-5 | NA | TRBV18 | CASSPPLTSGNQPQHF | TGTGCCAGCTCACCACCTCTGACATCGGGGAATCAGCCCCAGCATTTT
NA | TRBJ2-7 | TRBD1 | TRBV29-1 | CSVSGTGYSYEQYF | TGCAGCGTCTCCGGGACAGGCTACTCCTACGAGCAGTACTTC
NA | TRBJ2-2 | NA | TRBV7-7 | CASRQPPGELFF | TGTGCCAGCAGACAACCCCCCGGGGAGCTGTTTTTT
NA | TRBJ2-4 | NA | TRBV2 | CASSSIAKNIQYF | TGTGCCAGCAGTTCCATAGCAAAAAACATTCAGTACTTC
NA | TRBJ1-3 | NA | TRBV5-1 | CASSYLPGQGNTIYF | TGCGCCAGCAGCTACCTCCCGGGACAAGGAAACACCATATATTTT
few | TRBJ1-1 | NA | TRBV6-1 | CASSEPNGVNTEAFF | TGTGCCAGCAGTGAACCAAACGGAGTGAACACTGAAGCTTTCTTT